What follows are 11 T cell receptor beta chains derived from one specimen sequenced in a study of T cell repertoires in aging, cancer and after chemotherapy. Multiplex touch-down PCR with TRB-A/B primers amplified rearranged V-D-J TRB sequences. TCRdb redid the calling of the multiplex PCR reads with MiXCR, one entry per CDR3 protein. The sample has some 2,700 distinct CDR3 sequences, roughly 22% seen once; the top ten hold over 9.5%. The template was genomic DNA from peripheral blood, not RNA. The sequenced sample consisted of blood. The receptors stem from a human donor with a solid tumor.

The V call is TRBV28, the J call TRBJ1-1, with no clear D. The CDR3 sequence is 11 residues long. The germline gives CDR1 MDHEN, CDR2 SYDVKM. Trimming took off 2 bases at V and 5 bases at J, with 3 bases between the two ends. The CDR3 coding sequence is TGTGCCAGCAGTTTAGGTACTGAAGCTTTCTTT. As protein: CASSLGTEAFF.

V is TRBV7-9 and J is TRBJ1-4, with 8 positions matching TRBD1. The CDR3 has 14 amino acids. The germline V gene encodes CDR1 SEHNR and CDR2 FQNEAQ (reference sequence). The V segment lost 5 bases and the J segment 7 bases; nucleotides outside the gene matches: 6. The CDR3 nucleotides read TGTGCCAGCAGCCCTGCAGGGGGCTCTGAAAAACTGTTTTTT. It yields the protein CASSPAGGSEKLFF.

This clonotype was recorded a few times. This chain connects TRBV4-1 to TRBJ2-2, with D possibly being TRBD2 (6 bases). Germline assignment: CDR1 MGHRA and CDR2 YSYEKL. The V end lost 0 bases, the J end lost 6 bases, and 17 bases lay between the germline ends. This CDR3 spans 17 amino acids. The CDR3 nucleotides are TGCGCCAGCAGCCAAGAAGGTGTTCGGGGAGGATCCGGGGAGCTGTTTTTT. This translates into CASSQEGVRGGSGELFF.

The chain uses TRBV27 and TRBJ2-1; 9 bases are shared with TRBD2. Losses at the gene ends were 3 bases for V and 5 bases for J; bases not matched to a gene: 8. This CDR3 is 16 amino acids long. Germline V gene data show CDR1 as MNHEY and CDR2 as SMNVEV (reference sequence). Written as DNA, the CDR3 is TGTGCCAGCAGTTTCGGGTTTCTAGCGGGGAACAATGAGCAGTTCTTC. Encoded protein: CASSFGFLAGNNEQFF.

By share, this clonotype ranks as large. The chain employs TRBV6-4 and TRBJ2-4; tentative D call: TRBD2 (5 bases). The CDR3 contains 13 residues. Per germline, CDR1 MRHNA and CDR2 SNTAGT. Trimming took off 4 bases at V and 8 bases at J, with 12 bases between the two ends. The CDR3 sequence: CASSASVEDIQYF. CDR3 bases: TGTGCCAGCAGTGCCAGTGTGGAGGACATTCAGTACTTC.

The J gene is TRBJ2-1, the V gene TRBV27, with TRBD2 matching over 14 bases. This CDR3 has 14 amino acids. Germline V gene lookup returns CDR1 MNHEY and CDR2 SMNVEV (reference sequence). Trimming removed 5 bases from V and 9 bases from J; junction bases left unmatched: 3. The CDR3 region is CASSHGLAGGEQFF. CDR3 nucleotide sequence: TGTGCCAGCAGTCACGGACTAGCGGGAGGTGAGCAGTTCTTC.

The chain joins TRBV7-9 to TRBJ2-3; tentatively, D is TRBD2 (7 bases). The germline V gene has CDR1 SEHNR and CDR2 FQNEAQ (reference sequence). The CDR3 runs to 13 residues. V was pared by 5 bases and J by 6 bases, with 12 bases between. CDR3 in DNA: TGTGCCAGCAGCCAAGGGGGGGCCGATACGCAGTATTTT. It yields the protein CASSQGGADTQYF.

As concerns this clonotype: The final CDR3 position lacks the conserved phenylalanine or tryptophan, pointing to a likely read error. Because the CDR3's place on the DNA is in doubt, the DNA is left out and the CDR3 is given as listed by TCRdb. V gene TRBV18 combines with J gene TRBJ2-1. Germline loops: CDR1 KGHSH, CDR2 LQKENI. Counting both end residues, the CDR3 totals 8 amino acids. The CDR3 loop reads CASSQDGS.

As for this clonotype: A read error is possible here, since a much larger clone lies one base away. This rearrangement joins TRBV6-4 to TRBJ2-1; TRBD2 agrees at 9 bases. The CDR3 length is 17 residues. Trimming at V came to 5 bases and at J to 10 bases, leaving 18 bases not matched to a gene. Germline values: CDR1 MRHNA, CDR2 SNTAGT. CDR3 in amino acids: CASSPRRTSAFREEQFF. The CDR3 DNA reads as TGTGCCAGCAGTCCGCGGAGGACTAGCGCCTTTAGGGAAGAGCAGTTCTTC.

In its sample, this clonotype is medium-sized (0.01 to 0.1%). The rearrangement uses TRBV19 and TRBJ1-1; D not resolved. Germline V lookup: CDR1 LNHDA, CDR2 SQIVND (reference sequence). The CDR3 extends over 14 amino acids. The V and J ends lost 7 bases and 5 bases respectively, with 17 bases between them. The CDR3 DNA reads TGTGCCAGTACTTTCACGCCCGAGGGAACTGAAGCTTTCTTT. Its translation is CASTFTPEGTEAFF.

This chain connects TRBV5-1 to TRBJ1-6; 7 bases align to TRBD1. Germline CDR1 reads SGHRS; CDR2 reads YFSETQ. The CDR3 extends over 15 amino acids. Losses at the gene ends were 4 bases for V and 8 bases for J; bases not matched to a gene: 9. This CDR3 reads CASSPRTGGDSPLHF. The CDR3, as DNA: TGCGCCAGCAGCCCACGGACAGGAGGGGATTCACCCCTCCACTTT.